These 30 T cell receptor beta chains were all obtained from the same sample, sequenced in a study of control samples from healthy donors and cancer patients. The table came from immunoSEQ multiplex PCR; TCRdb's copy has only in-frame clones and leaves some out. The sample has 24,000 or so clones; approximately 90% are singletons. The sequenced material came from PBMCs. The receptors come from a man in his forties or fifties with lung cancer.

The rearrangement uses TRBV7-9 and TRBJ2-1; 9 nucleotides agree with TRBD1. Per the germline V gene, CDR1 is SEHNR and CDR2 is FQNEAQ (reference sequence). The length of the CDR3 is 16 residues. Unmatched junction bases numbered 12, after V lost 4 bases and J lost 8 bases. CDR3 DNA: TGTGCCAGCAGCTCAGTCACAGGGGGCGCTTTGGATGAGCAGTTCTTC. Its translation is CASSSVTGGALDEQFF.

The chain recombines TRBV10-3 with TRBJ1-5; 7 bases map to TRBD1. The CDR3 is made up of 14 amino acids. After removal of 6 bases from V and 4 bases from J, the junction contained 6 bases not matched to a gene. Germline loops: CDR1 ENHRY, CDR2 SYGVKD. The chain's CDR3 is CAISPGQMNQPQHF. The DNA of the CDR3 is TGTGCCATCAGCCCGGGACAGATGAATCAGCCCCAGCATTTT.

The chain links TRBV19 to TRBJ1-2; unclear D gene. Between the trimmed V and J ends, which lost 3 bases and 3 bases, there was a span of 5 bases. The germline gives CDR1 LNHDA, CDR2 SQIVND (reference sequence). The CDR3 covers 12 residues. CDR3 loop: CASSIRDYGYTF. In DNA, the CDR3 is TGTGCCAGTAGTATTCGGGACTATGGCTACACCTTC.

The gene calls are TRBV2 and TRBJ1-5, with a tentative D call TRBD1 (6 bases). V was shortened by 9 bases and J by 3 bases, with 15 bases between the two germline ends. Germline CDR1 and CDR2: SNHLY and FYNNEI. This CDR3 has 14 amino acids. CDR3 bases: TGTGCCAGTTCGAGGGGGACCATCAATCAGCCCCAGCATTTT. This gives the protein CASSRGTINQPQHF.

The rearrangement joins TRBV7-9 to TRBJ1-3; D might be TRBD1 (6 bases). Looked up from germline, CDR1 is SEHNR and CDR2 is FQNEAQ (reference sequence). Trimming removed 4 bases from V and 0 bases from J, with 13 bases in between. The CDR3 runs 16 residues. The CDR3 loop is CASSSSYRASGNTIYF. CDR3 nucleotide sequence: TGTGCCAGCAGCTCCTCCTACAGGGCCTCTGGAAACACCATATATTTT.

This chain joins TRBV7-9 and TRBJ2-2; tentative D call: TRBD2 (6 bases). V lost 6 bases, J lost 8 bases, and 19 bases lay in between. CDR3 length: 15 residues. Germline V gene lookup returns CDR1 SEHNR and CDR2 FQNEAQ (reference sequence). The CDR3 DNA reads TGTGCCAGCAGGTCCCCTGGGAGGCGCGGAGGGGAGCTGTTTTTT. This sequence encodes CASRSPGRRGGELFF. Combining the CDR3 with reference TRBV7-9 and TRBJ2-2 gives the whole variable domain DTGVSQNPRHKITKRGQNVTFRCDPISEHNRLYWYRQTLGQGPEFLTYFQNEAQLEKSRLLSDRFSAERPKGSFSTLEIQRTEQGDSAMYLCASRSPGRRGGELFFGEGSRLTVL.

V is TRBV6-6 and J is TRBJ1-3; tentative D call: TRBD1 (5 bases). Trimming left V 9 bases short and J 0 bases short, with 12 bases between. Germline V gene sequence: CDR1 MNHNY, CDR2 SVGAGI (reference sequence). CDR3 length: 14 amino acids. CDR3 sequence: CASGTGASGNTIYF. The CDR3 DNA is TGTGCCAGTGGGACCGGGGCCTCTGGAAACACCATATATTTT.

This clone was observed a handful of times. This chain connects TRBV7-9 to TRBJ2-2, with D possibly TRBD2 on 5 matching bases. CDR1 is SEHNR and CDR2 is FQNEAQ in the germline V gene (reference sequence). The CDR3 consists of 15 residues. With 2 bases removed from V and 0 bases from J, the gap between germline ends came to 7 bases. The chain's CDR3 is CASSLFGTNTGELFF. For the CDR3, the DNA is TGTGCCAGCAGCTTATTCGGGACGAACACCGGGGAGCTGTTTTTT.

This chain joins TRBV19 and TRBJ1-2, with D perhaps TRBD1 (6 bases). With 2 bases removed from V and 13 bases from J, the gap between germline ends came to 20 bases. There are 14 residues in the CDR3. CDR1 and CDR2 from the germline V gene are LNHDA and SQIVND (reference sequence). In DNA form, the CDR3 reads TGTGCCAGTAGTATACCAGGGGCCGCACGAGGGTGCACCTTC. Its protein product is CASSIPGAARGCTF.

This clone occurred once. The chain has TRBV4-1 and TRBJ1-1; tentative D call: TRBD1 (6 bases). Germline CDR1 and CDR2: MGHRA and YSYEKL. This CDR3 has 14 residues. V lost 1 base, J lost 5 bases, and 11 bases lay in between. The CDR3 bases are TGCGCCAGCAGCCAAGTGGCAGGGGAGACTGAAGCTTTCTTT. This sequence encodes CASSQVAGETEAFF.

The rearrangement links TRBV27 to TRBJ1-2; TRBD1 agrees at 7 bases. Losses at the gene ends were 6 bases for V and 3 bases for J; bases not matched to a gene: 7. This CDR3 is 14 amino acids long. In germline, CDR1 is MNHEY, CDR2 SMNVEV (reference sequence). The CDR3 DNA follows: TGTGCCAGCAGCCCTTACAGGGGCTACTATGGCTACACCTTC. Its protein product is CASSPYRGYYGYTF.

The chain joins TRBV11-1 to TRBJ1-2; D unclear. V dropped 2 bases and J dropped 8 bases, with 9 bases sitting between them. The CDR3 runs to 12 residues. CDR1 SGHAT and CDR2 FQDESV come from the germline V gene (reference sequence). In nucleotides, the CDR3 is TGTGCCAGCAGCTTACGAGGGAACGGCTACACCTTC. Protein sequence: CASSLRGNGYTF.

J is TRBJ1-1 and V is TRBV19; a weak D match, TRBD1 (5 bases). In germline, CDR1 is LNHDA, CDR2 SQIVND (reference sequence). Trimming left V 5 bases short and J 6 bases short, with 16 bases between. The CDR3 runs 14 residues. In DNA form, the CDR3 reads TGTGCCAGTAGTCGGGGACTGGAAGACTCTGAAGCTTTCTTT. This encodes CASSRGLEDSEAFF.

This clone was observed a single time. The chain joins TRBV11-2 to TRBJ2-5; D is unresolved. V dropped 4 bases and J dropped 3 bases, with 9 bases sitting between them. This CDR3 contains 13 residues. Germline V lookup: CDR1 SGHAT, CDR2 FQNNGV. CDR3 in DNA: TGTGCCAGCAGCTCAGGCCCGGAAGAGACCCAGTACTTC. Amino acid sequence: CASSSGPEETQYF.

A note on this clone: Relative to the germline gene, one junction end is altered; a read error may explain this. The chain couples TRBV7-7 to TRBJ2-5, with a tentative D call TRBD2 (5 bases). This CDR3 has 14 residues. Germline CDR1 SSHAT, CDR2 FNYEAQ (reference sequence). The DNA of the CDR3 is TGTGCTAGCAGCTTGATGGGGAGAGGAGAGACCCAGTACTTC. Its translation: CASSLMGRGETQYF.

This chain uses TRBV6-6 with TRBJ2-3; D possibly corresponds to TRBD1 (5 bases). Germline assignment: CDR1 MNHNY and CDR2 SVGAGI (reference sequence). V lost 8 bases to trimming and J lost 2 bases, with 11 bases between them. This CDR3 comprises 13 residues. The CDR3 here is CASSGPLTDTQYF. CDR3 in DNA: TGTGCCAGCTCAGGGCCTCTCACAGATACGCAGTATTTT.

The CDR3 DNA follows: TGTGCCTGGAGTACATCATACTTTGAAAAACTGTTTTTT. Translated, it gives CAWSTSYFEKLFF. The chain uses TRBV30 and TRBJ1-4; no firm D call. Germline-derived CDR1 and CDR2 are GTSNPN and SVGIG (reference sequence). This CDR3 spans 13 amino acids. Trimming removed 2 bases at V and 7 bases at J, with 11 bases between. Together with reference TRBV30 and TRBJ1-4, the CDR3 gives the full variable domain: SQTIHQWPATLVQPVGSPLSLECTVEGTSNPNLYWYRQAAGRGLQLLFYSVGIGQISSEVPQNLSASRPQDRQFILSSKKLLLSDSGFYLCAWSTSYFEKLFFGSGTQLSVL.

This chain uses TRBV6-4 with TRBJ2-3; D possibly corresponds to TRBD2 (6 bases). The CDR3 extends over 15 amino acids. Germline lookup yields CDR1 MRHNA and CDR2 SNTAGT. V lost 2 bases and J lost 1, with 10 bases in between. As DNA, the CDR3 is TGTGCCAGCAGTGACGGGCGGGGTGGCACAGATACGCAGTATTTT. Protein sequence: CASSDGRGGTDTQYF.

The rearrangement uses TRBV24-1 and TRBJ1-4; D is possibly TRBD1 (6 bases). CDR3 size: 16 residues. CDR1 KGHDR and CDR2 SFDVKD come from the germline V gene. Trimming stripped 9 bases from V and 2 bases from J, with 18 bases between. The CDR3 spells CATLWVQGLTNEKLFF. For the CDR3, the DNA is TGTGCCACCCTGTGGGTACAGGGACTGACTAATGAAAAACTGTTTTTT.

The sample holds a few counts of this clone. The V gene is TRBV15, the J gene TRBJ1-5; D unclear. The CDR3 consists of 15 residues. Germline CDR1 and CDR2: LNHNV and YYDKDF (reference sequence). The V and J ends lost 0 bases and 6 bases respectively, with 12 bases between them. CDR3 nucleotides: TGTGCCACCAGCAGAGATTCGCAGGTGAGTCAGCCCCAGCATTTT. It codes for CATSRDSQVSQPQHF.

The V gene is TRBV7-3, the J gene TRBJ1-1, with D perhaps matching TRBD1 (5 bases). The CDR3 totals 14 residues. Germline loops: CDR1 SGHTA, CDR2 FQGTGA. Between the trimmed V and J ends, which lost 4 bases and 1 base, there was a span of 10 bases. In DNA, the CDR3 is TGTGCCAGCAGCTCCCAGGGTACGAACACTGAAGCTTTCTTT. It encodes CASSSQGTNTEAFF.

The chain carries TRBV7-6 and TRBJ1-1, with unresolved D. The germline V and J ends were trimmed by 0 bases and 1 base, with 3 bases remaining between them. This CDR3 spans 13 amino acids. The germline gives CDR1 SGHVS, CDR2 FNYEAQ. The CDR3: CASSLARNTEAFF. The CDR3 region has the DNA TGTGCCAGCAGCTTAGCGCGGAACACTGAAGCTTTCTTT.

The chain has TRBV14 and TRBJ2-7; TRBD1 is a possible D gene (5 bases). The CDR3 consists of 13 residues. Trimming cost V 4 bases and J 3 bases, with 10 bases left between them. Germline values: CDR1 SGHDN, CDR2 FVKESK. The CDR3, as DNA: TGTGCCAGCAGCCGAAACAGGAACTACGAGCAGTACTTC. It specifies CASSRNRNYEQYF.

This chain connects TRBV5-1 to TRBJ2-5; TRBD2 matches 11 bases. Unmatched junction bases numbered 10, after V lost 7 bases and J lost 2 bases. The CDR3 runs 16 residues. The germline CDR1 and CDR2 sequences are SGHRS and YFSETQ. The CDR3 reads CASGPLGLAVQETQYF. The CDR3 DNA reads TGCGCCAGCGGCCCCTTGGGACTAGCGGTACAAGAGACCCAGTACTTC. Full variable domain (outside the CDR3, taken from reference TRBV5-1 and TRBJ2-5): KAGVTQTPRYLIKTRGQQVTLSCSPISGHRSVSWYQQTPGQGLQFLFEYFSETQRNKGNFPGRFSGRQFSNSRSEMNVSTLELGDSALYLCASGPLGLAVQETQYFGPGTRLLVL.

The CDR3 is CAWSVGATEKLFF. CDR3 nucleotides: TGTGCCTGGAGTGTAGGAGCGACTGAAAAACTGTTTTTT. The V call is TRBV30, the J call TRBJ1-4; D is unresolved. The length of the CDR3 is 13 residues. The V end was cut by 0 bases, the J end by 7 bases, with 9 bases between. From germline, CDR1 is GTSNPN and CDR2 SVGIG (reference sequence). Looking up the rest from reference TRBV30 and TRBJ1-4 gives the full variable domain: SQTIHQWPATLVQPVGSPLSLECTVEGTSNPNLYWYRQAAGRGLQLLFYSVGIGQISSEVPQNLSASRPQDRQFILSSKKLLLSDSGFYLCAWSVGATEKLFFGSGTQLSVL.

The table lists this clone with a count of one. V and J are TRBV11-1 and TRBJ1-1; D is ambiguous. The CDR3 extends over 12 amino acids. CDR1 SGHAT and CDR2 FQDESV come from the germline V gene (reference sequence). V was trimmed by 5 bases and J by 5 bases, leaving 9 bases between them. The DNA for the CDR3 is TGTGCCAGCAGCCCCGGTCCGACTGAAGCTTTCTTT. Amino acid sequence: CASSPGPTEAFF. Variable domain in full (rest from reference TRBV11-1 and TRBJ1-1): EAEVAQSPRYKITEKSQAVAFWCDPISGHATLYWYRQILGQGPELLVQFQDESVVDDSQLPKDRFSAERLKGVDSTLKIQPAELGDSAMYLCASSPGPTEAFFGQGTRLTVV.

The CDR3 region is CASSRPSNQPQHF. For the CDR3, the DNA is TGTGCCAGCAGTCGACCTAGCAATCAGCCCCAGCATTTT. The chain combines TRBV6-2 or TRBV6-3 with TRBJ1-5; D gene unclear. Trimming took off 5 bases at V and 0 bases at J, with 5 bases between the two ends. The CDR3 is made up of 13 amino acids. CDR1 is MNHEY, CDR2 SVGEGT, per germline.

V gene TRBV4-1 combines with J gene TRBJ1-4, with D maybe TRBD1 (6 bases). Trimming left V 4 bases short and J 8 bases short, with 17 bases between. The CDR3 length is 15 residues. CDR1 MGHRA and CDR2 YSYEKL come from the germline V gene. The CDR3 reads CASSLGQPGGEKLFF. Here the CDR3 DNA reads TGCGCCAGCAGCCTGGGACAACCCGGCGGGGAAAAACTGTTTTTT.

This clone was seen once. The genes are TRBV19 and TRBJ2-7; tentative D call: TRBD1 (6 bases). Germline V gene sequence: CDR1 LNHDA, CDR2 SQIVND (reference sequence). This CDR3 contains 15 residues. Trimming removed 5 bases at V and 5 bases at J, with 19 bases between. For the CDR3, the DNA is TGTGCCAGTAGTTTGACAGGCTTCTCATCTAACGAGCAGTACTTC. As protein: CASSLTGFSSNEQYF.

The rearrangement joins TRBV6-5 to TRBJ1-1, with 8 nucleotides matching TRBD1. CDR3 length: 14 amino acids. J lost 7 bases, V lost 5 bases, and 9 bases had no gene match. Germline V gives CDR1 MNHEY, CDR2 SVGAGI. The CDR3 sequence: CASSPLDRANEAFF. In nucleotides, the CDR3 is TGTGCCAGCAGTCCACTGGACAGGGCGAATGAAGCTTTCTTT.